One sample yielded the 29 T cell receptor beta chains listed below, sequenced in a study of neurological immune-mediated disorders. Via MiXCR, TCRdb re-called the 5' RACE reads, giving one row per CDR3 protein. The sample comprises some 61,000 distinct CDR3 sequences, about 4.2% of which are singletons, and 1.3% rests with the top ten. What was sequenced was PBMCs. The receptors shown here come from a man aged 30 to 39 with multiple sclerosis.

This clonotype was recorded at least ten times. J is TRBJ2-7 and V is TRBV7-8; 8 bases agree with TRBD1. This CDR3 contains 13 residues. The germline CDR1 and CDR2 sequences are SGHVS and FQNEAQ. The V segment lost 5 bases and the J segment 4 bases; nucleotides outside the gene matches: 4. CDR3 nucleotide sequence: TGTGCCAGCAGCGGACAGGGCAGTTACGAGCAGTACTTC. This codes for CASSGQGSYEQYF.

In this sample, this clonotype turned up many times. This rearrangement joins TRBV20-1 to TRBJ2-7; D is uncertain. The V gene's germline CDR1 is DFQATT and CDR2 SNEGSKA (reference sequence). V lost 0 bases, J lost 2 bases, and 8 bases lay in between. The CDR3 runs 13 residues. CDR3 nucleotide sequence: TGCAGTGCTAGAGACGGCGCAGCCTACGAGCAGTACTTC. It is translated as CSARDGAAYEQYF.

This clonotype was recorded at least ten times. The chain recombines TRBV6-5 with TRBJ2-3; 8 bases are shared with TRBD2. CDR1 and CDR2 (germline): MNHEY, SVGAGI. Unmatched junction bases numbered 10, after V lost 0 bases and J lost 5 bases. The CDR3 sequence is 17 residues long. In DNA, the CDR3 is TGTGCCAGCAGTTACTCGACCCCTGCGGGGGGCAAAGATACGCAGTATTTT. It is translated as CASSYSTPAGGKDTQYF.

This clonotype was counted many times. The CDR3 spells CATSREPSGANVLTF. In DNA, the CDR3 is TGTGCCACCAGTCGTGAGCCCTCTGGGGCCAACGTCCTGACTTTC. This sequence joins TRBV15 and TRBJ2-6; D remains ambiguous. Trimming removed 6 bases from V and 0 bases from J, with 9 bases in between. CDR3 length: 15 residues. Germline values: CDR1 LNHNV, CDR2 YYDKDF (reference sequence).

This clonotype was seen ten or more times. The gene calls are TRBV6-1 and TRBJ1-1, with D possibly being TRBD1 (6 bases). V was clipped by 8 bases and J by 0 bases, with 16 bases between them. This CDR3 contains 15 residues. The germline V gene has CDR1 MNHNS and CDR2 SASEGT. CDR3 in amino acids: CASRTVDLMNTEAFF. In nucleotides, the CDR3 is TGTGCCAGCCGGACAGTAGACCTTATGAACACTGAAGCTTTCTTT.

This clonotype was detected many times. It is unclear where the CDR3 begins or ends on the DNA, so no DNA is shown, and the CDR3 is as TCRdb lists it. The V gene is TRBV20-1, the J gene TRBJ1-5. Germline CDR1 is DFQATT and CDR2 is SNEGSKA (reference sequence). The CDR3 contains 14 residues when both ends are counted. Here the CDR3 reads CSATWGIGNQPQNF.

This clonotype has a count of ten or more. This chain connects TRBV2 to TRBJ1-5, with D tentatively TRBD1 (5 bases). The germline gives CDR1 SNHLY, CDR2 FYNNEI. V lost 6 bases and J 0 bases, leaving 9 bases between the germline ends. The CDR3 contains 14 residues. This chain's CDR3 is CASRGGYSNQPQHF. CDR3 sequence (DNA): TGTGCCAGCAGGGGGGGTTATAGCAATCAGCCCCAGCATTTT.

This clonotype has at least ten counts. The chain joins TRBV29-1 to TRBJ2-2; D unresolved. The germline gives CDR1 SQVTM, CDR2 ANQGSEA. Trimming left V 6 bases short and J 0 bases short, with 8 bases between. There are 13 residues in the CDR3. The CDR3 here is CSVQESNTGELFF. CDR3 coding DNA: TGCAGCGTGCAGGAGTCGAACACCGGGGAGCTGTTTTTT.

The genes are TRBV20-1 and TRBJ2-3; no clear D. This CDR3 has 13 residues. Germline V CDR1 and CDR2: DFQATT, SNEGSKA (reference sequence). Trimming stripped 0 bases from V and 6 bases from J, with 10 bases between. The CDR3 loop is CSAREPTRDTQYF. The CDR3 DNA sequence: TGCAGTGCTAGAGAGCCAACTCGGGATACGCAGTATTTT.

This clonotype has just a few counts. At one end, the junction sequence differs from germline, possibly due to a read error. V and J are TRBV5-1 and TRBJ2-3; 8 bases align to TRBD1. Germline values: CDR1 SGHRS, CDR2 YFSETQ. This CDR3 has 14 residues. The CDR3 DNA follows: TGCGCCAGCACCTTGACAGGGGCGGCAGATACGCAGTATTTT. The encoded protein is CASTLTGAADTQYF. The variable domain in full, with the rest retrieved from reference TRBV5-1 and TRBJ2-3, is KAGVTQTPRYLIKTRGQQVTLSCSPISGHRSVSWYQQTPGQGLQFLFEYFSETQRNKGNFPGRFSGRQFSNSRSEMNVSTLELGDSALYLCASTLTGAADTQYFGPGTRLTVL.

This clonotype was seen ten or more times. The chain employs TRBV5-1 and TRBJ2-3; possibly TRBD2 for D (6 bases). This CDR3 region has 15 residues. The germline V gene encodes CDR1 SGHRS and CDR2 YFSETQ. Trimming took 4 bases from V and 3 from J, leaving 15 bases between them. CDR3 amino acids: CASSPRLVETDTQYF. In DNA, the CDR3 is TGCGCCAGCAGCCCAAGACTAGTTGAGACAGATACGCAGTATTTT. Full variable domain (missing parts from reference TRBV5-1 and TRBJ2-3): KAGVTQTPRYLIKTRGQQVTLSCSPISGHRSVSWYQQTPGQGLQFLFEYFSETQRNKGNFPGRFSGRQFSNSRSEMNVSTLELGDSALYLCASSPRLVETDTQYFGPGTRLTVL.

This clonotype was seen many times. CDR3 in amino acids: CASSAGLAGRSYEQYF. In DNA form, the CDR3 reads TGCGCCAGCAGCGCCGGACTAGCGGGGCGCTCCTACGAGCAGTACTTC. V and J are TRBV5-1 and TRBJ2-7; TRBD2 matches 12 bases. Germline CDR1 is SGHRS and CDR2 is YFSETQ. Trimming took 4 bases from V and 0 from J; bases not matched to a gene: 5. The CDR3 covers 16 residues.

This clonotype occurred many times. V is TRBV7-7 and J is TRBJ2-1; 12 nucleotides align to TRBD2. Trimming at V came to 5 bases and at J to 8 bases, leaving 10 bases not matched to a gene. The germline V gene has CDR1 SSHAT and CDR2 FNYEAQ (reference sequence). This CDR3 contains 16 residues. CDR3 sequence: CASSLGLAGTGDEQFF. As DNA, the CDR3 is TGTGCCAGCAGCCTAGGACTAGCGGGGACCGGAGATGAGCAGTTCTTC.

This clonotype was recorded at least ten times. The chain has TRBV7-6 and TRBJ2-7, with D maybe TRBD1 (6 bases). Germline CDR1 reads SGHVS; CDR2 reads FNYEAQ. The CDR3 loop spans 14 amino acids. Trimming left V 5 bases short and J 4 bases short, with 15 bases between. The CDR3 here is CASSSRGSQYEQYF. The CDR3 nucleotides are TGTGCCAGCAGCAGCAGGGGATCTCAGTACGAGCAGTACTTC.

With regard to this clonotype: This may be a read error, as it is one base from a much larger clone. V usage is TRBV6-2 or TRBV6-3 and J usage is TRBJ1-5, with 9 bases that match TRBD1. Germline V gene data show CDR1 as MNHEY and CDR2 as SVGEGT. This CDR3 region has 14 residues. The CDR3 DNA follows: TGTGTCAGCAGTACGACAGGGGGTGGGACGCCCCAGCATTTT. Protein sequence: CVSSTTGGGTPQHF.

This clonotype was seen repeatedly, ten times or more. This sequence joins TRBV7-2 and TRBJ2-4; D assignment may be TRBD1 or TRBD2 (6 bases each). The V gene lost 0 bases and the J gene lost 6 bases, with 9 bases spanning the gap. The germline gives CDR1 SGHTA, CDR2 FQGNSA. The CDR3 length is 14 residues. CDR3 nucleotide sequence: TGTGCCAGCAGCTTAGCCGGGGGCAGAAACATTCAGTACTTC. Amino acids: CASSLAGGRNIQYF. The full variable domain, completed using reference TRBV7-2 and TRBJ2-4, is GAGVSQSPSNKVTEKGKDVELRCDPISGHTALYWYRQSLGQGLEFLIYFQGNSAPDKSGLPSDRFSAERTGGSVSTLTIQRTQQEDSAVYLCASSLAGGRNIQYFGAGTRLSVL.

At least ten counts were recorded for this clonotype. This chain links TRBV5-1 with TRBJ2-5; no reliable D call. This CDR3 is 14 amino acids long. V was shortened by 0 bases and J by 1 base, with 7 bases between the two germline ends. The V gene's germline CDR1 is SGHRS and CDR2 YFSETQ. CDR3 in amino acids: CASSLAGTQETQYF. Written as DNA, the CDR3 is TGCGCCAGCAGCTTGGCAGGAACCCAAGAGACCCAGTACTTC.

This clonotype was seen at least ten times. The gene calls are TRBV7-6 and TRBJ2-1, with a possible D match to TRBD2 (5 bases). Trimming stripped 2 bases from V and 10 bases from J, with 12 bases between. The V gene's germline CDR1 is SGHVS and CDR2 FNYEAQ. CDR3 size: 13 residues. DNA for the CDR3: TGTGCCAGCAGCTTACTGGACTCCGGGGAGCAGTTCTTC. Protein sequence: CASSLLDSGEQFF.

This clonotype occurred many times. The chain joins TRBV7-9 to TRBJ2-4, with D maybe TRBD1 (5 bases). The germline CDR1 and CDR2 sequences are SEHNR and FQNEAQ (reference sequence). Trimming shortened V by 1 base and J by 7 bases, and 8 bases separated the two germline ends. The CDR3 is made up of 13 amino acids. The CDR3 sequence: CASSLVSGNIQYF. CDR3 in DNA: TGTGCCAGCAGCTTAGTTTCAGGGAACATTCAGTACTTC.

This clonotype has a count of ten or more. CDR3: CASSLVGRGSNQPQHF. The CDR3 DNA is TGTGCCAGCAGCTTAGTAGGCAGGGGAAGCAATCAGCCCCAGCATTTT. This rearrangement joins TRBV7-8 to TRBJ1-5; the D gene is possibly TRBD1 (6 bases). V was shortened by 1 base and J by 1 base, with 11 bases between the two germline ends. This CDR3 contains 16 residues. Germline-derived CDR1 and CDR2 are SGHVS and FQNEAQ. Full variable domain (outside the CDR3, taken from reference TRBV7-8 and TRBJ1-5): GAGVSQSPRYKVAKRGQDVALRCDPISGHVSLFWYQQALGQGPEFLTYFQNEAQLDKSGLPSDRFFAERPEGSVSTLKIQRTQQEDSAVYLCASSLVGRGSNQPQHFGDGTRLSIL.

This clonotype was recorded at least ten times. V usage is TRBV5-1 and J usage is TRBJ2-3; D call uncertain. The germline CDR1 and CDR2 sequences are SGHRS and YFSETQ. This CDR3 region has 15 residues. The ends were cut back, 4 bases at V and 2 bases at J, with 14 bases in the middle. CDR3 amino acids: CASSPEWASTDTQYF. The CDR3 coding sequence is TGCGCCAGCAGCCCGGAGTGGGCTTCCACAGATACGCAGTATTTT.

This clonotype has at least ten counts. The chain joins TRBV12-3 or TRBV12-4 to TRBJ2-1; no firm D call. Trimming removed 3 bases at V and 4 bases at J, with 16 bases between. The CDR3 spans 16 residues. Here the CDR3 DNA reads TGTGCCAGCAGTTTGCGTTTTGCCAGATCATACAATGAGCAGTTCTTC. Amino acids: CASSLRFARSYNEQFF.

This clonotype has only a few counts. This chain links TRBV5-1 with TRBJ2-3, with D maybe TRBD1 (5 bases). V was trimmed by 1 base and J by 2 bases, leaving 14 bases between them. The CDR3 runs to 16 residues. Germline loops: CDR1 SGHRS, CDR2 YFSETQ. The CDR3: CASSLFARGITDTQYF. In nucleotides, the CDR3 is TGCGCCAGCAGCTTGTTCGCTAGGGGAATCACAGATACGCAGTATTTT.

Many counts were recorded for this clonotype. The chain carries TRBV6-5 and TRBJ2-1, with D perhaps matching TRBD1 (5 bases). The V end was cut by 6 bases, the J end by 7 bases, with 16 bases between. The CDR3 totals 14 residues. Germline V gene data show CDR1 as MNHEY and CDR2 as SVGAGI. CDR3 DNA: TGTGCCAGCAGCGCCGGTTGGGGCCAAAATGAGCAGTTCTTC. Protein sequence: CASSAGWGQNEQFF.

This clonotype was seen ten or more times. The rearrangement joins TRBV20-1 to TRBJ2-7, with D perhaps matching TRBD1 (5 bases). Germline lookup yields CDR1 DFQATT and CDR2 SNEGSKA (reference sequence). Trimming pared 1 base from V and 5 bases from J, leaving 9 bases between. This CDR3 is built from 12 residues. The CDR3 DNA reads TGCAGTGCTAGAGGGGGCCAGAACGAGCAGTACTTC. Translated, it gives CSARGGQNEQYF.

There are many counts of this clonotype. The V call is TRBV7-2, the J call TRBJ1-3; possible D gene TRBD1, 6 bases. Trimming left V 2 bases short and J 3 bases short, with 14 bases between. The CDR3 contains 16 residues. Germline V gene lookup returns CDR1 SGHTA and CDR2 FQGNSA. CDR3 DNA sequence: TGTGCCAGCAGCTTAACGGGGGGCTTCCTTGGAAACACCATATATTTT. Translation gives CASSLTGGFLGNTIYF.

This clonotype was picked up a small number of times. The chain has TRBV7-2 and TRBJ2-5; 7 bases line up with TRBD1. The CDR3 spans 13 residues. The V segment lost 5 bases and the J segment 5 bases; nucleotides outside the gene matches: 5. Germline V gives CDR1 SGHTA, CDR2 FQGNSA. CDR3 bases: TGTGCCAGCAGCCCACAGGGGTTGGAGACCCAGTACTTC. This codes for CASSPQGLETQYF.

At least ten counts were recorded for this clonotype. The rearrangement joins TRBV20-1 to TRBJ2-7, with D perhaps matching TRBD2 (6 bases). This CDR3 has 13 residues. Trimming shortened V by 6 bases and J by 0 bases, and 12 bases separated the two germline ends. Per the germline V gene, CDR1 is DFQATT and CDR2 is SNEGSKA (reference sequence). CDR3 residues: CSATGTFSYEQYF. In DNA form, the CDR3 reads TGCAGTGCCACCGGGACTTTCTCCTACGAGCAGTACTTC.

This clonotype was counted at least ten times. This sequence joins TRBV3-1 and TRBJ2-7; D is perhaps TRBD1 (5 bases). Trimming took off 4 bases at V and 2 bases at J, with 9 bases between the two ends. CDR3 size: 13 residues. From germline, CDR1 is LGHDT and CDR2 YNNKEL (reference sequence). CDR3 nucleotide sequence: TGTGCCAGCAGCCCGACAGCCACCTACGAGCAGTACTTC. Its translation is CASSPTATYEQYF.